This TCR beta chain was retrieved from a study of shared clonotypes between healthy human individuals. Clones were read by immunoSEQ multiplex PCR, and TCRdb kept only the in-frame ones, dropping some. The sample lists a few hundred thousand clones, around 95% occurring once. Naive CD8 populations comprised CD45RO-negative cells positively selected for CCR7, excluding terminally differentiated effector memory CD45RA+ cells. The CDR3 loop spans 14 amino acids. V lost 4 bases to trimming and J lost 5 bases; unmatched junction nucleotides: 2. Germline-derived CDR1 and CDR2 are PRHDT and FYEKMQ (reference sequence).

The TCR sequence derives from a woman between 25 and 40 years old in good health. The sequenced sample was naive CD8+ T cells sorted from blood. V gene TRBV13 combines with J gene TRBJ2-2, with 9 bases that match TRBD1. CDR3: CASSSTGGTGELFF. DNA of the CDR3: TGTGCCAGCAGCTCGACAGGGGGAACCGGGGAGCTGTTTTTT. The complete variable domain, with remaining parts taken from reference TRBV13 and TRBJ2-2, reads AAGVIQSPRHLIKEKRETATLKCYPIPRHDTVYWYQQGPGQDPQFLISFYEKMQSDKGSIPDRFSAQQFSDYHSELNMSSLELGDSALYFCASSSTGGTGELFFGEGSRLTVL.